The source of this TCR beta chain is a study of shared T cell receptors in the human thymus (dated by TCRdb to the early 2020s). As for the study more broadly: The study examined how self-reactive, shared T-cell receptor alpha chains are generated in the human thymus.

In the case of this clone: The antigen this receptor binds is unknown. Per-base quality was not reported, and no clone a single base away is much larger than it.

Library preparation was by the immunoSEQ multiplex PCR assay. TCRdb limited this immuneACCESS table to in-frame rearrangements with V and J called. A share of clones is missing; checked studies link under half to unresolved V genes, and the rest is unexplained. For this sample there are about 660,000 clones; approximately 88% appear just once. The ten largest clones capture 0.0085% to 0.012% of the sample. The germline V gene (reference sequence) sets CDR1 to MNHEY and CDR2 to SMNVEV. The V end loses 6 bases and the J end loses 5 bases, and a stretch of 15 bases separates them. The CDR3 numbers 14 residues from cysteine through phenylalanine. Only the CDR3 region is kept as DNA, spanning 42 bases read in frame from base 1. The sample was also reused in another study, on human thymus T cells. As noted in the second study: Immunologically healthy infants undergoing open corrective cardiac surgery for congenital heart defects in Finland were used as donors. The thymus tissue came from surgical resects taken out during corrective cardiac surgery. Biased V and J gene segment usage appeared to be present in both thymic and peripheral blood repertoires. The related research reported highly overlapping thymic TCR repertoires among unrelated individuals. The study described the TCR alpha and beta repertoires in roughly 8 infant thymus samples and a few matching peripheral blood samples. The cohort included about 6 male and two female infants, with donor ages spanning 7 to 244 days. Thymocytes were released mechanically from tissue and stored at -70 °C as pellets of about 9-32 million cells. A QIAsymphony instrument was used to extract genomic DNA from the frozen cell pellets. The immunoSEQ multiplex PCR assay was used to amplify the TCRB and TCRAD loci from a standardized quantity of quality-controlled genomic DNA. Amplicons spanned the V(D)J region at a length sufficient to cover the CDR3 and identify V and J genes. The amplicons were sequenced on an Illumina platform via the commercial immunoSEQ service. Primer bias and sequencing errors were corrected using previously described methods, and TCRAD and TCRB definitions followed the IMGT database. Analysis of the repertoires was done with immunoSEQ Analyzer 3.0 and VDJTools and included basic statistics, V/J segment usage, diversity estimates, rarefaction and pairwise overlap. To estimate diversity, the Chao1, ChaoE, Efron-Thisted, Shannon and inverse Simpson indices were applied, and diversity was also estimated on datasets down-sampled to the smallest sample. Repertoire overlap used strict matching of CDR3 nucleotide sequence, V gene and J gene, with Jaccard-based multidimensional scaling clustering. On average, roughly 810,000 unique TCRB clonotypes were obtained from thymus samples, compared with roughly 89,000 from blood samples.

This receptor was obtained from a boy in the first two years of life with a congenital heart defect. Donor details come from another sample of the same person, matched by shared clones. The sequence joins TRBV27 to TRBJ2-3; the D gene is perhaps TRBD1, on 8 matching bases. Sequenced: thymocytes. The sequenced DNA: TGTGCCAGCAGCTCACAGGGGGAGGGAGATACGCAGTATTTT. Its translation is CASSSQGEGDTQYF.